Sequencing of this T cell receptor beta chain was carried out in a study of blood T cells in healthy people across ages. Study-level findings and limits: Among long-lived donors, naive CD4+ cells were more numerous and diversity higher than in aged donors. Observed TCR beta diversity showed a strong correlation with the percentage of naive T cells as measured by flow cytometry.

This clonotype has a handful of counts. Its cognate antigen is unknown. Through a sample-barcoded 5' primer and a J-beta primer mix, a second PCR was run for about 7 to 12 cycles. TCRdb called the 5' RACE reads again in MiXCR, with one record for every CDR3 protein. The repertoire holds 450,000 to 650,000 distinct CDR3 sequences, with less than 25% as singletons. The CDR3 has 15 amino acids. V lost 2 bases and J lost 0, with 5 bases in between. CDR1 MDHEN and CDR2 SYDVKM come from the germline V gene. Another study also made use of these data, one on T cells of mothers and their children. Turning to that study: Mothers gave over 10 million TCR beta CDR3 reads each, and children 3 million to 3.5 million each.

The J gene is TRBJ2-6, the V gene TRBV28, with TRBD1 as a possible D gene (5 bases). What was sequenced was blood. The receptor's source is a boy under 18 in good health. CDR3 amino acids: CASSLQGSGANVLTF. In nucleotides, the CDR3 is TGTGCCAGCAGTTTACAGGGCTCTGGGGCCAACGTCCTGACTTTC.